Below, 4 T cell receptor beta chains from the same sample are listed, as sequenced in a study of shared clonotypes between healthy human individuals. Measured with immunoSEQ multiplex PCR; TCRdb has only the in-frame clones, and not every one. The sample consists of around 1,100,000 clones, around three quarters of them appearing once. Sample: memory CD4+ T cells from PBMCs. The subset is: CD45RA-negative fraction. These receptors originate from a man between 18 and 29 years old in good health. Some clones in this sample may be carry-over from other donors' samples.

This clone showed up just a few times. Other DNA sequences in this specimen translate into the identical CDR3. The rearrangement uses TRBV19 and TRBJ1-1; D possibly corresponds to TRBD1 (5 bases). Trimming took 3 bases from V and 3 from J, leaving 8 bases between them. CDR1 LNHDA and CDR2 SQIVND come from the germline V gene (reference sequence). The CDR3 spans 13 residues. Here the CDR3 reads CASSIEGDTEAFF. The CDR3 nucleotides are TGTGCCAGTAGTATCGAAGGGGACACTGAAGCTTTCTTT.

Ten or more counts support this clone. The J gene is TRBJ2-7, the V gene TRBV6-5, with D tentatively TRBD2 (6 bases). Germline CDR1 reads MNHEY; CDR2 reads SVGAGI. Trimming cost V 9 bases and J 7 bases, with 19 bases left between them. This CDR3 contains 13 residues. CDR3 in amino acids: CASRQNNRGEQYF. The DNA of the CDR3 is TGTGCCAGTCGACAGAACAATCGGGGGGAGCAGTACTTC.

CDR3 coding DNA: TGTGCCAGCAGCCGAGGAACGGTTAACTATGGCTACACCTTC. It encodes CASSRGTVNYGYTF. The chain combines TRBV11-2 with TRBJ1-2, with unresolved D. Germline CDR1 reads SGHAT; CDR2 reads FQNNGV. The CDR3 spans 14 residues. V shed 5 bases and J shed 1 base, with 11 bases lying between them.

Of note for this clone: This likely comes from a read error, as the CDR3 has no conserved phenylalanine or tryptophan at its end. Written as DNA, the CDR3 is TGTGCCACCAGCAGAGTCCGCTCCCGGGGACTTAACACTGAAGCTTTCTCT. Translated: CATSRVRSRGLNTEAFS. The chain couples TRBV15 to TRBJ1-1; tentatively, D is TRBD1 (5 bases). This CDR3 has 17 amino acids. V was shortened by 1 base and J by 2 bases, with 17 bases between the two germline ends. In germline, CDR1 is LNHNV, CDR2 YYDKDF (reference sequence).